The 23 T cell receptor beta chains below were found in one sample sequenced in a study of T cell repertoires in cytomegalovirus infection. TCRdb fed the reads into MiXCR, producing one record per CDR3 protein. The data contain around 430,000 distinct CDR3 sequences, about 42% of them singletons. Antigen specificity for these receptors is unknown. The specimen comprised cultured PBMCs, sampled from culture after CMV antigen stimulation. Receptors originate from a human donor in good health (CMV status not recorded). Some clones in this sample may be carry-over from other donors' samples.

The table lists this clonotype with a few counts. The chain has TRBV6-6 and TRBJ1-1; D is possibly TRBD1 (5 bases). Per germline, CDR1 MNHNY and CDR2 SVGAGI (reference sequence). The CDR3 is 13 residues long. V was clipped by 4 bases and J by 6 bases, with 12 bases between them. The CDR3 loop reads CASSFSGHAEAFF. CDR3 coding DNA: TGTGCCAGCAGTTTCTCAGGACACGCTGAAGCTTTCTTT.

The chain uses TRBV7-9 and TRBJ2-7; no definite D call. V lost 1 base and J 2 bases, leaving 6 bases between the germline ends. This CDR3 has 13 residues. Germline CDR1 SEHNR, CDR2 FQNEAQ (reference sequence). The CDR3 DNA reads as TGTGCCAGCAGCTTAGTTAGCCCCTACGAGCAGTACTTC. Amino acid sequence: CASSLVSPYEQYF.

This clonotype was seen ten or more times. The chain combines TRBV7-2 with TRBJ1-1; the D is unclear. V lost 1 base, J lost 1 base, and 7 bases lay in between. Germline CDR1 is SGHTA and CDR2 is FQGNSA. This CDR3 spans 14 amino acids. In DNA form, the CDR3 reads TGTGCCAGCAGCTTAGTCCCCCAGAACACTGAAGCTTTCTTT. Encoded protein: CASSLVPQNTEAFF.

V gene TRBV7-9 combines with J gene TRBJ2-7; D possibly matches TRBD1 or TRBD2 (5 bases each). V lost 5 bases and J 5 bases, leaving 19 bases between the germline ends. Germline V gives CDR1 SEHNR, CDR2 FQNEAQ (reference sequence). This CDR3 region has 15 residues. CDR3 nucleotides: TGTGCCAGCAGCACAAACGTTGGGGGTATCCACGAGCAGTACTTC. Amino acid sequence: CASSTNVGGIHEQYF.

The rearrangement joins TRBV6-5 to TRBJ2-3; D perhaps matches TRBD2 (5 bases). V was cut by 2 bases and J by 5 bases, with 11 bases left in between. This CDR3 is built from 14 residues. Germline V CDR1 and CDR2: MNHEY, SVGAGI. CDR3 coding DNA: TGTGCCAGCAGTTACGGAGGCATCCTAGATACGCAGTATTTT. It codes for CASSYGGILDTQYF.

This clonotype was detected only a few times. The chain joins TRBV12-3 or TRBV12-4 to TRBJ1-1; TRBD1 matches 8 bases. The J segment lost 1 base and the V segment lost 6 bases, leaving 13 bases of the junction unmatched. This CDR3 spans 17 amino acids. The CDR3 reads CASSLRGWGQANTEAFF. Written as DNA, the CDR3 is TGTGCCAGCAGCCTTCGAGGGTGGGGACAGGCGAACACTGAAGCTTTCTTT.

The CDR3 bases are TGTGCCAGCAGCTTCTCAGGGTTTGAAAACATTCAGTACTTC. This gives the protein CASSFSGFENIQYF. V is TRBV7-2 and J is TRBJ2-4, with a possible D match to TRBD1 (5 bases). CDR1 and CDR2 (germline): SGHTA, FQGNSA. The length of the CDR3 is 14 residues. Trimming pared 3 bases from V and 5 bases from J, leaving 11 bases between.

The genes are TRBV7-3 and TRBJ2-1; 8 bases fit TRBD2. CDR1 and CDR2 (germline): SGHTA, FQGTGA. The CDR3 length is 15 residues. With V trimmed by 5 bases and J by 10 bases, 13 bases remained unmatched. The CDR3 DNA reads as TGTGCCAGCAGCCCCTCGGGGGGGCGGTTAGTCGAGCAGTTCTTC. Its translation is CASSPSGGRLVEQFF.

The chain employs TRBV11-2 and TRBJ1-1; no firm D call. V was cut by 3 bases and J by 8 bases, with 4 bases left in between. The germline V gene encodes CDR1 SGHAT and CDR2 FQNNGV. This CDR3 has 10 residues. For the CDR3, the DNA is TGTGCCAGCAGCTTTGTCGAAGCTTTCTTT. It translates to CASSFVEAFF.

Comments on this clonotype: This may arise from a read error, as a much more abundant clone is one base away. The chain joins TRBV6-6 to TRBJ2-3; D is unclear. CDR3 length: 11 residues. Trimming removed 6 bases from V and 1 base from J, with 2 bases in between. Germline CDR1 and CDR2: MNHNY and SVGAGI (reference sequence). The DNA of the CDR3 is TGTGCCAGCAGACGCACAGATACGCAGTATTTT. It yields the protein CASRRTDTQYF.

The V gene is TRBV7-2, the J gene TRBJ2-3, with 11 bases fitting TRBD2. The CDR3 has 16 residues. The junction had 8 bases not matched to a gene; V was cut back by 5 bases and J by 4 bases. Germline values: CDR1 SGHTA, CDR2 FQGNSA. CDR3: CASSPRVSGGADTQYF. CDR3 in DNA: TGTGCCAGCAGCCCCCGGGTTAGCGGGGGGGCAGATACGCAGTATTTT. Supplemented by reference TRBV7-2 and TRBJ2-3, the full variable domain reads GAGVSQSPSNKVTEKGKDVELRCDPISGHTALYWYRQSLGQGLEFLIYFQGNSAPDKSGLPSDRFSAERTGGSVSTLTIQRTQQEDSAVYLCASSPRVSGGADTQYFGPGTRLTVL.

The chain carries TRBV19 and TRBJ2-5, with 10 bases that match TRBD1. Unmatched junction bases numbered 9, after V lost 5 bases and J lost 3 bases. Germline CDR1 and CDR2: LNHDA and SQIVND (reference sequence). This CDR3 is built from 16 residues. CDR3 coding DNA: TGTGCCAGTAGTTCCAATCCCGGGACAGGGGAAGAGACCCAGTACTTC. Amino acids: CASSSNPGTGEETQYF.

This clonotype was picked up many times. The rearrangement uses TRBV7-2 and TRBJ2-3; 8 bases line up with TRBD2. Germline V gene sequence: CDR1 SGHTA, CDR2 FQGNSA. J lost 7 bases, V lost 5 bases, and 11 bases had no gene match. This CDR3 region has 15 residues. CDR3 loop: CASSPSGGSGNTQYF. In DNA, the CDR3 is TGTGCCAGCAGCCCGAGCGGGGGCTCTGGGAATACGCAGTATTTT.

As DNA, the CDR3 is TGTGCCAGCAGCCCCGCGGGCTTGAGCCCCTACGAGCAGTACTTC. Translating it yields CASSPAGLSPYEQYF. The chain couples TRBV7-2 to TRBJ2-7; tentatively, D is TRBD2 (5 bases). V dropped 5 bases and J dropped 2 bases, with 16 bases sitting between them. CDR1 is SGHTA, CDR2 FQGNSA, per germline. This CDR3 has 15 amino acids.

The chain has TRBV12-3 or TRBV12-4 and TRBJ1-5, with TRBD1 matching over 10 bases. CDR3 size: 15 residues. J was trimmed by 9 bases and V by 0 bases; bases with no gene match: 5. CDR3 sequence (DNA): TGTGCCAGCAGTTTAGCCCGGACAGGGGGGATGCCCCAGCATTTT. As protein: CASSLARTGGMPQHF.

The genes are TRBV7-2 and TRBJ1-6, with D tentatively TRBD1 (5 bases). The CDR3 runs to 15 residues. The V and J ends lost 5 bases and 2 bases respectively, with 10 bases between them. Germline-derived CDR1 and CDR2 are SGHTA and FQGNSA. CDR3: CASSPIQAYNSPLHF. CDR3 coding DNA: TGTGCCAGCAGCCCCATACAGGCCTATAATTCACCCCTCCACTTT.

The V call is TRBV7-8, the J call TRBJ2-7; D is undetermined. Trimming stripped 1 base from V and 1 base from J, with 11 bases between. The CDR3 is 15 residues long. From germline, CDR1 is SGHVS and CDR2 FQNEAQ. CDR3 nucleotide sequence: TGTGCCAGCAGCTTAGGGGCAGCGCCGTCCTACGAGCAGTACTTC. This codes for CASSLGAAPSYEQYF.

CDR3 DNA: TGCGCCAGCAGCTTGGCAGGGAGTAGCGGGAGTTACACCGGGGAGCTGTTTTTT. Residues: CASSLAGSSGSYTGELFF. The V call is TRBV5-1, the J call TRBJ2-2; TRBD2 agrees at 9 bases. V was clipped by 0 bases and J by 3 bases; unmatched bases: 9. The CDR3 contains 18 residues. The V gene's germline CDR1 is SGHRS and CDR2 YFSETQ.

The chain links TRBV7-8 to TRBJ2-1; 7 nucleotides line up with TRBD2. The CDR3 consists of 15 residues. Germline V CDR1 and CDR2: SGHVS, FQNEAQ. V dropped 5 bases and J dropped 4; count of bases not matched to a gene: 8. CDR3 bases: TGTGCCAGCAGCCAAACTAGCGTGGGGTACAATGAGCAGTTCTTC. This translates into CASSQTSVGYNEQFF.

CDR3 region: CASRPTTGGLTGELFF. Written as DNA, the CDR3 is TGTGCCAGCAGGCCAACGACAGGGGGACTCACCGGGGAGCTGTTTTTT. The rearrangement uses TRBV6-1 and TRBJ2-2; TRBD1 aligns across 9 bases. This CDR3 is built from 16 residues. The germline V gene has CDR1 MNHNS and CDR2 SASEGT. The J segment lost 4 bases and the V segment lost 6 bases, leaving 9 bases of the junction unmatched.

Only a few counts were recorded for this clonotype. V usage is TRBV10-3 and J usage is TRBJ1-4; maybe TRBD1 (5 bases). The V end lost 6 bases, the J end lost 5 bases, and 10 bases lay between the germline ends. This CDR3 is built from 13 residues. Germline-derived CDR1 and CDR2 are ENHRY and SYGVKD. Written as DNA, the CDR3 is TGTGCCATCAGGGGACGGGAGAATGAAAAACTGTTTTTT. This encodes CAIRGRENEKLFF.

The chain is built from TRBV7-6 and TRBJ2-3; D remains unclear. CDR3 length: 15 residues. V shed 7 bases and J shed 1 base, with 15 bases lying between them. Germline-derived CDR1 and CDR2 are SGHVS and FNYEAQ. CDR3 protein: CASTLRSAGTDTQYF. The CDR3 region has the DNA TGTGCCAGCACCCTTCGGTCGGCTGGCACAGATACGCAGTATTTT.

The table lists this clonotype with a few counts. This chain connects TRBV7-6 to TRBJ2-7; no clear D gene. The CDR3 consists of 14 residues. Trimming pared 5 bases from V and 3 bases from J, leaving 14 bases between. Germline CDR1 reads SGHVS; CDR2 reads FNYEAQ. CDR3 residues: CASSLVGFGYEQYF. For the CDR3, the DNA is TGTGCCAGCAGCCTTGTAGGTTTTGGCTACGAGCAGTACTTC.